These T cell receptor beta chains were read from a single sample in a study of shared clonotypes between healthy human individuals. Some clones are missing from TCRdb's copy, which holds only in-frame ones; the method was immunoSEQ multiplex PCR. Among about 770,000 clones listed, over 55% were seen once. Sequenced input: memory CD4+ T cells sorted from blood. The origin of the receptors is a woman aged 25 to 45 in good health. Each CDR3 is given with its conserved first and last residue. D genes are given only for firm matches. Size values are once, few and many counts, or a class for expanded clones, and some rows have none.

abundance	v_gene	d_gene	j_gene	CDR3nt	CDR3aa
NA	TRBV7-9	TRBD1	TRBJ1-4	TGTGCCAGCAGCTTTTGGACAGGAACAGATGAAAAACTGTTTTTT	CASSFWTGTDEKLFF
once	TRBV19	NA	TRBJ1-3	TGTGCCAGTAGTATCTACCAGGCCTCTGGAAACACCATATATTTT	CASSIYQASGNTIYF
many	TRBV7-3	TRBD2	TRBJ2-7	TGTGCCAGCAGCTTAAAGGGACTACCATCCTACGAGCAGTACTTC	CASSLKGLPSYEQYF
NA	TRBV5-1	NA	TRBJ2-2	TGCGCCAGCAGCGTCGGGACACTGACCGGGGAGCTGTTTTTT	CASSVGTLTGELFF
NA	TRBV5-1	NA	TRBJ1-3	TGCGCCAGCAGTTTAGGGAACAGGGTTGACACCATATATTTT	CASSLGNRVDTIYF
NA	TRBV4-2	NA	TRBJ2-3	TGTGCCAGCAGCCAAGATTGGGATACGCAGTATTTT	CASSQDWDTQYF
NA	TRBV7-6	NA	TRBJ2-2	TGTGCCAGCAGCTTCGCGCCGAACACCGGGGAGCTGTTTTTT	CASSFAPNTGELFF
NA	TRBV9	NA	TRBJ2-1	TGTGCCAGCAGCGTAGATTTGGCAGCTGATGAGCAGTTCTTC	CASSVDLAADEQFF
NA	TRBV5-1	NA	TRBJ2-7	TGCGCCAGCAGACAACAGGGTTACGAGCAGTACTTC	CASRQQGYEQYF
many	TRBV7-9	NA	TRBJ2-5	TGTGCCAGCAGCATAAAAGAGACCCAGTACTTC	CASSIKETQYF
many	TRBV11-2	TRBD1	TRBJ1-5	TGTGCCAGCAGCCCAAGACAGGGCCGCCAGCCCCAGCATTTT	CASSPRQGRQPQHF
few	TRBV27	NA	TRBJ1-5	TGTGCCAGCAGTCCCCACAGGGAAGATCAGCCCCAGCATTTT	CASSPHREDQPQHF
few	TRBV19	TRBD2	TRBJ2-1	TGTGCCAGTAGCCGGACTAGCGGATCCTACAATGAGCAGTTCTTC	CASSRTSGSYNEQFF
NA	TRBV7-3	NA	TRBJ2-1	TGTGCCAGCAGCTTAGGGCGGGCTTCCTACAATGAGCAGTTCTTC	CASSLGRASYNEQFF
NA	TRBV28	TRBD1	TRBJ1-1	TGTGCCAGCAGTCTGACAGGGCTGAACACTGAAGCTTTCTTT	CASSLTGLNTEAFF
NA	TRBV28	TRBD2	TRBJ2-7	TGTGCCAGCAGTCCCCTCCCTAGCGGGACCTTACATGAGCAGTACTTC	CASSPLPSGTLHEQYF
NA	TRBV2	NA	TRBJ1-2	TGTGCCAGCATCAATAGCGACTTCTATGGCTACACCTTC	CASINSDFYGYTF
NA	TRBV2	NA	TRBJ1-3	TGTGCCAGCGGACCGAGGGGTGCTGGAAACACCATATATTTT	CASGPRGAGNTIYF
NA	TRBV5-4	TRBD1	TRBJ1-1	TGTGCCAGCAGCTTTCCCGGGACAGGGAACACTGAAGCTTTCTTT	CASSFPGTGNTEAFF
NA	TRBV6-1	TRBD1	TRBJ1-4	TGTGCCAGCATAGCTGGGACAGGGGCTAATGAAAAACTGTTTTTT	CASIAGTGANEKLFF
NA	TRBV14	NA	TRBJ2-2	TGTGCCAGCAGCCCTCTCCGGGATTCCTTGAACACCGGGGAGCTGTTTTTT	CASSPLRDSLNTGELFF
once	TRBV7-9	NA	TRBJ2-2	TGTGCCAGCAGCCCAACAGGAGGGGCGGCCGGGGAGCTGTTTTTT	CASSPTGGAAGELFF
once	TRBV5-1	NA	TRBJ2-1	TGCGCCAGCAGCTTGGTCTTGGCTAGCTATTCTGCGGCTGGTGAGCAGTTCTTC	CASSLVLASYSAAGEQFF
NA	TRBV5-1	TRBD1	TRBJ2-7	TGCGCCAGCAGCCCGATGGGACAGGTCTCCTACGAGCAGTACTTC	CASSPMGQVSYEQYF
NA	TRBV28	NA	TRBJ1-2	TGTGCGTCACGCCGGGGGGGCGACTATGGCTACACCTTC	CASRRGGDYGYTF
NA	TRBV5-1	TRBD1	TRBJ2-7	TGCGCCAGCAGCGGGGGACAGGGCCATGAGATCGAGCAGTACTTC	CASSGGQGHEIEQYF
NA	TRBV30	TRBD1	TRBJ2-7	TGTGCCTGGAGACCCGGGACAGCCTACGAGCAGTACTTC	CAWRPGTAYEQYF
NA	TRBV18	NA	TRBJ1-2	TGTGCCAGCTTGGGACAAAACTATGGCTACACCTTC	CASLGQNYGYTF
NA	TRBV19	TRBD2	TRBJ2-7	TGTGCCAGTAGCCCCGCCTCGCGACTAGCGGGAAGGTACGAGCAGTACTTC	CASSPASRLAGRYEQYF
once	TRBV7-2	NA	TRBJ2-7	TGTGCCAGCAGCTTAGATGTGGCGGGCGGCTCCTACGAGCAGTACTTC	CASSLDVAGGSYEQYF
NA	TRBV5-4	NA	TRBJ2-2	TGTGCCAGCAGCTTTTTGACCGGGGGTGGAACCGGGGAGCTGTTTTTT	CASSFLTGGGTGELFF
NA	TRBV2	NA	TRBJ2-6	TGTGCCAGCAGTGTTAGGGTTGGGGCCAACGTCCTGACTTTC	CASSVRVGANVLTF
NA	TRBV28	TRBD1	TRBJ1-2	TGTGCCACCACTACCGGACAGGGAATTCTATCGGGTGGCTACACCTTC	CATTTGQGILSGGYTF
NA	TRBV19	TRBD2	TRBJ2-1	TGTGCCAGTAGGACTAGCGGATGGGTGCCGGCGGATGAGCAGTTCTTC	CASRTSGWVPADEQFF
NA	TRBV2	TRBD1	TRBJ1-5	TGTGCCAGCAGTGAAATAGGGGGCGCCCAGCCCCAGCATTTT	CASSEIGGAQPQHF
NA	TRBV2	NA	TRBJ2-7	TGTGCCAGCAGTGAATTTGGGGGAGCCTACGAGCAGTACTTC	CASSEFGGAYEQYF